This record covers a single T cell receptor beta chain. The time point is: peripheral blood 6 weeks after treatment start. The cohort comprised individuals with locally advanced or metastatic urothelial carcinoma. This CDR3 region has 14 residues. Trimming shortened V by 5 bases and J by 5 bases, and 16 bases separated the two germline ends. From germline, CDR1 is MDHEN and CDR2 SYDVKM. This sample was taken from a study of PD-L1 blockade in urothelial cancer. Across the whole study: Specimens of blood held a median count of about 150,000 T cells.

The data were produced by immunoSEQ multiplex PCR, yet TCRdb's version contains in-frame clones alone and is incomplete. The sample carries nearly 50,000 clones, approximately 80% recorded once. The sequence came from a man aged 65 to 85 with urothelial cancer. The material was PBMCs, obtained around atezolizumab (anti-PD-L1) treatment. The chain combines TRBV28 with TRBJ2-7; maybe TRBD2 (6 bases). CDR3 nucleotide sequence: TGTGCCAGCAGTCCCATCCGGGAGTTAAACGAGCAGTACTTC. This codes for CASSPIRELNEQYF.